These 15 T cell receptor beta chains were all obtained from the same sample, sequenced in a study. TCRdb processed the 5' RACE reads anew with MiXCR; each CDR3 protein has one entry. The data contain 5,200 or so distinct CDR3 sequences, about two thirds of them seen just once; the ten biggest clones take up roughly 3.2%. Sequencing was carried out using naive CD4+ T cells sorted from blood. Documented subset: naive CD4+ T cells, CD4+CD45RA+CD25-. The receptors come from a female donor with breast cancer.

As concerns this clonotype: The junction differs from germline at one of its ends, possibly a read error. V is TRBV20-1 and J is TRBJ2-3; D gene uncertain. This CDR3 has 11 amino acids. Germline V gene sequence: CDR1 DFQATT, CDR2 SNEGSKA (reference sequence). The CDR3 DNA is TGCAGTGCTAGTTTCGCAGATACGCAGTTTTTT. Its translation is CSASFADTQFF.

The chain recombines TRBV7-3 with TRBJ2-5; TRBD2 agrees at 12 bases. This CDR3 region has 16 residues. Germline V gene lookup returns CDR1 SGHTA and CDR2 FQGTGA. Trimming took 5 bases from V and 5 from J; bases not matched to a gene: 9. For the CDR3, the DNA is TGTGCCAGCAGCCCCCGGGCTAGCGGGAGGGCGGAGACCCAGTACTTC. Residues: CASSPRASGRAETQYF.

The chain joins TRBV4-2 to TRBJ2-7; 10 bases match TRBD1. The CDR3 length is 15 residues. V trimming: 1 base; J trimming: 1 base; junction bases outside the gene matches: 1. Germline loops: CDR1 LGHNA, CDR2 YNFKEQ. CDR3 region: CASSQGTGGSYEQYF. The CDR3 DNA reads TGTGCCAGCAGCCAAGGGACAGGGGGTTCCTACGAGCAGTACTTC.

This sequence joins TRBV7-3 and TRBJ1-4; unclear D gene. V lost 4 bases and J lost 6, with 12 bases in between. The germline CDR1 and CDR2 sequences are SGHTA and FQGTGA. The CDR3 length is 14 residues. CDR3 amino acids: CASSSIPEDEKLFF. CDR3 in DNA: TGTGCCAGCAGCTCGATTCCTGAGGATGAAAAACTGTTTTTT.

This CDR3 reads CSARGTSGSSETQYF. CDR3 bases: TGCAGTGCTAGAGGTACTAGCGGGAGCTCAGAGACCCAGTACTTC. This chain links TRBV20-1 with TRBJ2-5; the match to TRBD2 covers 11 bases. CDR1 is DFQATT, CDR2 SNEGSKA, per germline (reference sequence). The CDR3 has 15 amino acids. V was pared by 1 base and J by 4 bases, with 5 bases of the junction left unmatched.

This sequence joins TRBV25-1 and TRBJ1-4; D may be TRBD1 (5 bases). Trimming left V 5 bases short and J 1 base short, with 14 bases between. This CDR3 is 16 amino acids long. Germline CDR1 is MGHDK and CDR2 is SYGVNS. Here the CDR3 reads CASSSGWGRTNEKLFF. Here the CDR3 DNA reads TGTGCCAGCAGTTCCGGATGGGGGAGAACTAATGAAAAACTGTTTTTT.

The rearrangement links TRBV5-1 to TRBJ1-6; maybe TRBD1 (5 bases). Per germline, CDR1 SGHRS and CDR2 YFSETQ. The CDR3 extends over 16 amino acids. V dropped 5 bases and J dropped 9 bases, with 21 bases sitting between them. The CDR3 spells CASSRAGGEGSSPLHF. The DNA for the CDR3 is TGCGCCAGCAGTCGGGCCGGGGGAGAGGGCTCTTCACCCCTCCACTTT.

The chain recombines TRBV20-1 with TRBJ2-2; D unresolved. Germline CDR1 reads DFQATT; CDR2 reads SNEGSKA (reference sequence). The CDR3 runs to 14 residues. Trimming took off 0 bases at V and 1 base at J, with 6 bases between the two ends. The DNA of the CDR3 is TGCAGTGCTAGAGAGGCACAGAACACCGGGGAGCTGTTTTTT. Protein sequence: CSAREAQNTGELFF.

The V call is TRBV10-1, the J call TRBJ2-2; 7 bases fit TRBD1. The ends lost 5 bases at V and 4 bases at J; junction bases unmatched: 4. This CDR3 contains 14 residues. Germline values: CDR1 WNHNN, CDR2 SYGVQD (reference sequence). DNA of the CDR3: TGCGCCAGCAGTCAAGACAGGGTCACCGGGGAGCTGTTTTTT. Translating gives CASSQDRVTGELFF.

The chain recombines TRBV6-6 with TRBJ2-1, with D possibly TRBD2 on 5 matching bases. The CDR3 extends over 14 amino acids. Germline CDR1 is MNHNY and CDR2 is SVGAGI (reference sequence). Trimming cost V 7 bases and J 7 bases, with 17 bases left between them. Written as DNA, the CDR3 is TGTGCCAGCAAGGCGGATGGGAGTCTTAATGAGCAGTTCTTC. Translating gives CASKADGSLNEQFF.

CDR3 region: CASGDSGRTEAFF. The DNA for the CDR3 is TGTGCTAGTGGGGACAGCGGTAGGACTGAAGCTTTCTTT. The chain recombines TRBV12-5 with TRBJ1-1, with D perhaps matching TRBD1 (6 bases). Per the germline V gene, CDR1 is LGHNT and CDR2 is FRNRAP. The V end lost 6 bases, the J end lost 5 bases, and 13 bases lay between the germline ends. The CDR3 runs to 13 residues.

This clonotype came up a few times. The rearrangement joins TRBV5-1 to TRBJ2-2; the match to TRBD2 covers 7 bases. V was clipped by 0 bases and J by 6 bases; unmatched bases: 8. This CDR3 region has 16 residues. From germline, CDR1 is SGHRS and CDR2 YFSETQ. CDR3 coding DNA: TGCGCCAGCAGCTTGGTGGCGGGAGATTCCGCCGGGGAGCTGTTTTTT. This codes for CASSLVAGDSAGELFF.

V is TRBV6-1 and J is TRBJ2-2; a weak D match, TRBD1 (6 bases). V was pared by 1 base and J by 3 bases, with 6 bases between. The germline V gene has CDR1 MNHNS and CDR2 SASEGT. CDR3 length: 14 amino acids. The DNA of the CDR3 is TGTGCCAGCAGTGAAGGGACAGACACCGGGGAGCTGTTTTTT. Protein product: CASSEGTDTGELFF.

The V call is TRBV20-1, the J call TRBJ1-6; no definite D call. Germline V gene lookup returns CDR1 DFQATT and CDR2 SNEGSKA (reference sequence). This CDR3 comprises 16 residues. Trimming removed 0 bases from V and 7 bases from J, with 16 bases in between. The CDR3 region has the DNA TGCAGTGCTAGAGATGAGACCCGAGCATGGAATTCACCCCTCCACTTT. Its protein is CSARDETRAWNSPLHF.

This clonotype was seen a few times. The chain recombines TRBV7-3 with TRBJ1-1; D ambiguous. The length of the CDR3 is 13 residues. Germline V gene data show CDR1 as SGHTA and CDR2 as FQGTGA. The V gene lost 5 bases and the J gene lost 4 bases, with 11 bases spanning the gap. CDR3 loop: CASSSPLGTEAFF. Written as DNA, the CDR3 is TGTGCCAGCAGCAGCCCGCTCGGCACTGAAGCTTTCTTT.